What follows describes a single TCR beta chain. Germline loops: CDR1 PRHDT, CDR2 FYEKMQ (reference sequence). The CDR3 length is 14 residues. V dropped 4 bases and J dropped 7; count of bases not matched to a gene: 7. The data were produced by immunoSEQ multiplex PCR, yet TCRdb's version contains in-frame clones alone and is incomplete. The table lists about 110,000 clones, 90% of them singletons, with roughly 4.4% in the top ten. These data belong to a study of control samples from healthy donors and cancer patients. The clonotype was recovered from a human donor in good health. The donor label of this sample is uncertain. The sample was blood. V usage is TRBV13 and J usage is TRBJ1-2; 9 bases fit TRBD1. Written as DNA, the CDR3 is TGTGCCAGCAGCTCGGGACAGGGACGTGTTGGCTACACCTTC. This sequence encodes CASSSGQGRVGYTF.